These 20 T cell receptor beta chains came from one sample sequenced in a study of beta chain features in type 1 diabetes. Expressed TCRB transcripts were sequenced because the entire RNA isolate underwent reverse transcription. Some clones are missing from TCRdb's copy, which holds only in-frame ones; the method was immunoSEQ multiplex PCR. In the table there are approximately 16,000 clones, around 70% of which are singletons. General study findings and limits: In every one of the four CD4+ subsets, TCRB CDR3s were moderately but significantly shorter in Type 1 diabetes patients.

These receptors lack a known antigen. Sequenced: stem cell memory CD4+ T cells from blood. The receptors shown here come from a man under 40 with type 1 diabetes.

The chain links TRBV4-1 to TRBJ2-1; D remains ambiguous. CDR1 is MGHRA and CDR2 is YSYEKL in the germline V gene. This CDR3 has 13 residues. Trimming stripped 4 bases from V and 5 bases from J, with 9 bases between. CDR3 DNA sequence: TGCGCCAGCAGCCGCGAATCGAACAATGAGCAGTTCTTC. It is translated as CASSRESNNEQFF.

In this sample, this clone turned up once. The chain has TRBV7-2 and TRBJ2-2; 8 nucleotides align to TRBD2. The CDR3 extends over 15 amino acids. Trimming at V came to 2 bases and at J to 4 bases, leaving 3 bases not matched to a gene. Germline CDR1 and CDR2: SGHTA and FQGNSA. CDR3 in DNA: TGTGCCAGCAGCTTAAATGCGGGGGGCACCGGGGAGCTGTTTTTT. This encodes CASSLNAGGTGELFF.

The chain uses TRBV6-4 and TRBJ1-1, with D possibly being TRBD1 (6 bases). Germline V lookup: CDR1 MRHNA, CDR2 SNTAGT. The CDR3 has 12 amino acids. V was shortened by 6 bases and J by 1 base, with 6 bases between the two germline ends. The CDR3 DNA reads TGTGCCAGCAGGGGACAGAACACTGAAGCTTTCTTT. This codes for CASRGQNTEAFF.

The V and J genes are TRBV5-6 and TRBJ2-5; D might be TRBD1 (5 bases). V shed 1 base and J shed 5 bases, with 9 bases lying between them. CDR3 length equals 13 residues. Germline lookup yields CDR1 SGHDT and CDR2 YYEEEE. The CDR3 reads CASSLTGNETQYF. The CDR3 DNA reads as TGTGCCAGCAGCTTGACAGGAAACGAGACCCAGTACTTC.

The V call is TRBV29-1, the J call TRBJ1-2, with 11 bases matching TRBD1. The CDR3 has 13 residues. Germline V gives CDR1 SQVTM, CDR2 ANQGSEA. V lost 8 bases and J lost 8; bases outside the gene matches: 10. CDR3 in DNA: TGCAGCTCCGGGACAGGGGGGTCTCAAGGCTACACCTTC. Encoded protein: CSSGTGGSQGYTF.

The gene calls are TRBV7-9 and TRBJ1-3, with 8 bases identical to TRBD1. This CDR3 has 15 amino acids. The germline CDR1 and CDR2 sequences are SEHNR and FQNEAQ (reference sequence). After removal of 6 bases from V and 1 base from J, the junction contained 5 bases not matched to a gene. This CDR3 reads CASRSTGGSGNTIYF. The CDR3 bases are TGTGCCAGCAGGTCAACAGGGGGTTCTGGAAACACCATATATTTT. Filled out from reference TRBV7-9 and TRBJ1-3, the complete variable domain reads DTGVSQNPRHKITKRGQNVTFRCDPISEHNRLYWYRQTLGQGPEFLTYFQNEAQLEKSRLLSDRFSAERPKGSFSTLEIQRTEQGDSAMYLCASRSTGGSGNTIYFGEGSWLTVV.

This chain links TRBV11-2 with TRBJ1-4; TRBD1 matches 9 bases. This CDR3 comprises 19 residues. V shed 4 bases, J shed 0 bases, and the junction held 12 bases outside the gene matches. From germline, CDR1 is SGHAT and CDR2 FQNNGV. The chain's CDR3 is CASSYLAGTGRATNEKLFF. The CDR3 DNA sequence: TGTGCCAGCAGCTATTTGGCCGGGACAGGGAGGGCAACTAATGAAAAACTGTTTTTT.

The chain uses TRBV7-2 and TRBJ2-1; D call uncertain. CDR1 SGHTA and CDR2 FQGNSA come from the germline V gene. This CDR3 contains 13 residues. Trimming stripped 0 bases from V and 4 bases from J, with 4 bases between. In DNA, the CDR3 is TGTGCCAGCAGCTTAGCACTATACAATGAGCAGTTCTTC. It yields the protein CASSLALYNEQFF.

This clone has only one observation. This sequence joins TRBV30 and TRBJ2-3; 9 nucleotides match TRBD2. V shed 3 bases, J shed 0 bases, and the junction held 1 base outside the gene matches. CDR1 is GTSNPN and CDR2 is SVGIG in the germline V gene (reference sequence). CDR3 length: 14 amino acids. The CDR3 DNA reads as TGTGCCTGGAGGCTAGCGGGGAGCACAGATACGCAGTATTTT. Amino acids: CAWRLAGSTDTQYF. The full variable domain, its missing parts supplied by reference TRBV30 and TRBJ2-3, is SQTIHQWPATLVQPVGSPLSLECTVEGTSNPNLYWYRQAAGRGLQLLFYSVGIGQISSEVPQNLSASRPQDRQFILSSKKLLLSDSGFYLCAWRLAGSTDTQYFGPGTRLTVL.

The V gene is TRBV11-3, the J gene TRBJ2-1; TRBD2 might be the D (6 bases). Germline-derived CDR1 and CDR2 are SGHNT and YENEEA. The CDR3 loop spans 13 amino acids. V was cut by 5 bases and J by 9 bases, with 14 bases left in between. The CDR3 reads CASSRDSLGEQFF. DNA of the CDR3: TGTGCCAGCAGCCGGGACTCCCTCGGTGAGCAGTTCTTC.

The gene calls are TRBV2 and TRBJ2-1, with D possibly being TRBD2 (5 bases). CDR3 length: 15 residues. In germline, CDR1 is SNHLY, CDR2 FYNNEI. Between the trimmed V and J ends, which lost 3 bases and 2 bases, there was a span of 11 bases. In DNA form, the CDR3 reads TGTGCCAGCAGTGAGCGGGCACCTACCTACAATGAGCAGTTCTTC. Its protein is CASSERAPTYNEQFF.

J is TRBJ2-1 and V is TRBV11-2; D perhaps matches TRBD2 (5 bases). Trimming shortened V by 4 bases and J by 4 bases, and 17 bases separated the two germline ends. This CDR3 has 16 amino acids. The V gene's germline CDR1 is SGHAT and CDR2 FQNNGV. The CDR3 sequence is CASSSLRVAGYNEQFF. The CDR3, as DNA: TGTGCCAGCAGCTCCTTGAGGGTAGCAGGTTACAATGAGCAGTTCTTC.

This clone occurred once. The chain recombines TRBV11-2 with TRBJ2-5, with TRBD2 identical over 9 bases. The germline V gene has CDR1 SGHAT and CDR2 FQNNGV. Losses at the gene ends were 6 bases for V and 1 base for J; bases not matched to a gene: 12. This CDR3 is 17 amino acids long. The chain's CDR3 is CASRNRYSGGTQETQYF. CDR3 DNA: TGTGCCAGCAGAAATAGATACAGCGGGGGGACCCAAGAGACCCAGTACTTC.

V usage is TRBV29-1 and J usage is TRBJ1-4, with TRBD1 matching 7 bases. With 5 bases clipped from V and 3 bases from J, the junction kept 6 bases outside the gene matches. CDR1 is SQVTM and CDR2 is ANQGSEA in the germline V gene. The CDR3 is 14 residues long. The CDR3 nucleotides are TGCAGCGTTACAGGGGTCGGAGCTAATGAAAAACTGTTTTTT. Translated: CSVTGVGANEKLFF. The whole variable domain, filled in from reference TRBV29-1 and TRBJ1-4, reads SAVISQKPSRDICQRGTSLTIQCQVDSQVTMMFWYRQQPGQSLTLIATANQGSEATYESGFVIDKFPISRPNLTFSTLTVSNMSPEDSSIYLCSVTGVGANEKLFFGSGTQLSVL.

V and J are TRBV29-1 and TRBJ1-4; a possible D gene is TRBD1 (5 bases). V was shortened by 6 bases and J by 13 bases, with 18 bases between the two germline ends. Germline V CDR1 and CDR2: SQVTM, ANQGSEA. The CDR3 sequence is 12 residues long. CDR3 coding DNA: TGCAGCGTCTCCGCCCCTTCGGGACTACTGTTTTTT. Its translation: CSVSAPSGLLFF. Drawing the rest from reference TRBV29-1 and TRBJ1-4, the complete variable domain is SAVISQKPSRDICQRGTSLTIQCQVDSQVTMMFWYRQQPGQSLTLIATANQGSEATYESGFVIDKFPISRPNLTFSTLTVSNMSPEDSSIYLCSVSAPSGLLFFGSGTQLSVL.

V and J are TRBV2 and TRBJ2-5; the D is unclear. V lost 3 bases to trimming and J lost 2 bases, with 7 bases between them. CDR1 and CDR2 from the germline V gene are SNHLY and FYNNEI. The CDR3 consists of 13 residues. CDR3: CASSENSQETQYF. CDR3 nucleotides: TGTGCCAGCAGTGAGAACAGTCAAGAGACCCAGTACTTC.

The CDR3 DNA follows: TGCGCCAGCAGCGACCTGGGACAGGGGGTCAACGAGCAGTACTTC. Protein product: CASSDLGQGVNEQYF. The chain couples TRBV5-1 to TRBJ2-7; 11 bases match TRBD1. CDR1 SGHRS and CDR2 YFSETQ come from the germline V gene. Germline trimming cut 4 bases from V and 5 bases from J; bases unmatched to any gene: 8. CDR3 size: 15 residues.

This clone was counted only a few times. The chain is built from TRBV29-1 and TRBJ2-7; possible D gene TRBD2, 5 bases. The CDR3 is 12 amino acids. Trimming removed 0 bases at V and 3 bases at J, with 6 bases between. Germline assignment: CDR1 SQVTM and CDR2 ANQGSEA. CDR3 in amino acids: CSVEERDYEQYF. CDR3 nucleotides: TGCAGCGTTGAAGAACGGGACTACGAGCAGTACTTC.

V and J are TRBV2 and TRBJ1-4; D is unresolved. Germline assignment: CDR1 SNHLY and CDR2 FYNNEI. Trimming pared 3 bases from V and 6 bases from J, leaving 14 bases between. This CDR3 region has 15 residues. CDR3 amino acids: CASSDSGRADEKLFF. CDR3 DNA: TGTGCCAGCAGTGATTCGGGGAGGGCGGATGAAAAACTGTTTTTT.

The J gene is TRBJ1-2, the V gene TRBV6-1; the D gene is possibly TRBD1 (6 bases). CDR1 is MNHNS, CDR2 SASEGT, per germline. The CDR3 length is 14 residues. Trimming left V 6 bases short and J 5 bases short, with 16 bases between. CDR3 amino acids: CASRDGQTRYGYTF. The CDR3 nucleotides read TGTGCCAGCAGGGATGGACAGACCCGGTATGGCTACACCTTC.